The 27 T cell receptor beta chains below all came from one sample that was sequenced in a study of blood T cell repertoires in COVID-19. TCRdb's table, derived via immunoSEQ multiplex PCR, lists solely in-frame clones and lacks some. Among about 330,000 clones listed, about 87% were seen once. Sample: PBMCs or T cells enriched from blood (not recorded which). These receptors originate from a man under 40 who had recovered from COVID-19.

This clone was seen a single time. The chain uses TRBV5-1 and TRBJ1-6, with D possibly TRBD1 on 5 matching bases. V was pared by 2 bases and J by 9 bases, with 15 bases between. The CDR3 contains 15 residues. Germline-derived CDR1 and CDR2 are SGHRS and YFSETQ. For the CDR3, the DNA is TGCGCCAGCAGCTTAGAGAACGGAGGGGTTTCACCCCTCCACTTT. Protein product: CASSLENGGVSPLHF.

This clone was detected only a few times. The chain joins TRBV4-2 to TRBJ1-4; D is uncertain. There are 13 residues in the CDR3. Germline-derived CDR1 and CDR2 are LGHNA and YNFKEQ. Trimming took off 0 bases at V and 7 bases at J, with 6 bases between the two ends. The CDR3 protein is CASSQDAIEKLFF. The CDR3 region has the DNA TGTGCCAGCAGCCAAGACGCTATTGAAAAACTGTTTTTT.

The chain carries TRBV7-9 and TRBJ1-4; tentatively, D is TRBD1 (6 bases). This CDR3 region has 15 residues. Trimming stripped 3 bases from V and 7 bases from J, with 15 bases between. CDR1 is SEHNR, CDR2 FQNEAQ, per germline (reference sequence). CDR3 DNA: TGTGCCAGCAGCTTCGGGGGGGCAGGGTCTGAAAAACTGTTTTTT. Residues: CASSFGGAGSEKLFF. The full variable domain, completed using reference TRBV7-9 and TRBJ1-4, is DTGVSQNPRHKITKRGQNVTFRCDPISEHNRLYWYRQTLGQGPEFLTYFQNEAQLEKSRLLSDRFSAERPKGSFSTLEIQRTEQGDSAMYLCASSFGGAGSEKLFFGSGTQLSVL.

V gene TRBV5-1 combines with J gene TRBJ2-1, with D possibly TRBD2 on 5 matching bases. The V end lost 7 bases, the J end lost 1 base, and 9 bases lay between the germline ends. CDR3 length equals 13 residues. Looked up from germline, CDR1 is SGHRS and CDR2 is YFSETQ. CDR3 sequence (DNA): TGCGCCAGCGCCGGACTGTCCTACAATGAGCAGTTCTTC. This codes for CASAGLSYNEQFF.

V gene TRBV6-4 combines with J gene TRBJ1-6, with a possible D match to TRBD1 (6 bases). Germline V gene data show CDR1 as MRHNA and CDR2 as SNTAGT. Deletions cut 6 bases from V and 7 bases from J, with 13 bases between. The CDR3 has 14 amino acids. For the CDR3, the DNA is TGTGCCAGCAGGGGGGGGGCAAGGAATTCACCCCTCCACTTT. As protein: CASRGGARNSPLHF.

V usage is TRBV6-2 or TRBV6-3 and J usage is TRBJ1-5, with TRBD1 matching 7 bases. V was pared by 5 bases and J by 4 bases, with 5 bases of the junction left unmatched. The germline V gene has CDR1 MNHEY and CDR2 SVGEGT. The CDR3 is 14 residues long. The CDR3 DNA reads TGTGCCAGCAGTCCGGGACAGAGAAATCAGCCCCAGCATTTT. It specifies CASSPGQRNQPQHF.

The J gene is TRBJ1-1, the V gene TRBV6-5, with D hard to call. Trimming shortened V by 8 bases and J by 1 base, and 14 bases separated the two germline ends. The CDR3 is made up of 14 amino acids. Germline V lookup: CDR1 MNHEY, CDR2 SVGAGI. The CDR3 DNA reads TGTGCCAGCTCCAAAGCCGCGGGGAACACTGAAGCTTTCTTT. This translates into CASSKAAGNTEAFF.

This chain connects TRBV5-1 to TRBJ1-1; the D gene is possibly TRBD1 (5 bases). This CDR3 has 14 amino acids. Germline V CDR1 and CDR2: SGHRS, YFSETQ. Trimming took off 6 bases at V and 3 bases at J, with 15 bases between the two ends. The chain's CDR3 is CASNRQFGDTEAFF. The CDR3 bases are TGCGCCAGCAACCGACAGTTTGGGGACACTGAAGCTTTCTTT.

CDR3 residues: CSVDPGLAVQETQYF. The CDR3 coding sequence is TGCAGCGTTGACCCCGGACTAGCGGTCCAAGAGACCCAGTACTTC. This chain links TRBV29-1 with TRBJ2-5; 10 positions agree with TRBD2. The CDR3 contains 15 residues. V lost 3 bases, J lost 1 base, and 5 bases stayed unmatched. Per the germline V gene, CDR1 is SQVTM and CDR2 is ANQGSEA.

On this clone itself: Other DNA sequences in this specimen translate into the identical CDR3. The rearrangement joins TRBV19 to TRBJ2-7; TRBD1 agrees at 11 bases. The trim removed 4 bases at V and 3 bases at J, leaving 2 bases unmatched. The CDR3 is 14 residues long. CDR1 is LNHDA, CDR2 SQIVND, per germline (reference sequence). CDR3 sequence (DNA): TGTGCCAGTAGTACCGGGACAGGGGGCTACGAGCAGTACTTC. Amino acid sequence: CASSTGTGGYEQYF.

This clone was found a few times. V gene TRBV18 combines with J gene TRBJ1-2; D is unclear. Trimming took off 2 bases at V and 0 bases at J, with 7 bases between the two ends. Germline values: CDR1 KGHSH, CDR2 LQKENI. The CDR3 loop spans 14 amino acids. CDR3 sequence reads: CASSPGPSNYGYTF. As DNA, the CDR3 is TGTGCCAGCTCACCAGGCCCTTCTAACTATGGCTACACCTTC.

The CDR3: CASSLWVLAGGQETQYF. DNA of the CDR3: TGTGCCAGCAGTTTATGGGTACTAGCGGGGGGCCAAGAGACCCAGTACTTC. This sequence joins TRBV28 and TRBJ2-5, with 12 nucleotides matching TRBD2. Germline V gene sequence: CDR1 MDHEN, CDR2 SYDVKM. The CDR3 loop spans 17 amino acids. V shed 0 bases and J 1 base; nucleotides not matched to a gene: 3.

The chain is built from TRBV5-1 and TRBJ1-2; 8 bases map to TRBD1. CDR3 length: 16 residues. The germline V gene encodes CDR1 SGHRS and CDR2 YFSETQ. V lost 4 bases and J lost 2; bases outside the gene matches: 10. Here the CDR3 reads CASSRGTGGANYGYTF. Written as DNA, the CDR3 is TGCGCCAGCAGCAGGGGCACAGGGGGAGCGAACTATGGCTACACCTTC.

V is TRBV29-1 and J is TRBJ2-2; TRBD2 agrees at 12 bases. Trimming took 3 bases from V and 7 from J; bases not matched to a gene: 3. The CDR3 runs to 14 residues. Looked up from germline, CDR1 is SQVTM and CDR2 is ANQGSEA. The CDR3 region has the DNA TGCAGCGTTGAGGCTAGCGGGGGGGACGGGGAGCTGTTTTTT. Translation: CSVEASGGDGELFF.

The rearrangement joins TRBV30 to TRBJ2-2; D is uncertain. V was shortened by 4 bases and J by 0 bases, with 12 bases between the two germline ends. The CDR3 contains 15 residues. Germline V CDR1 and CDR2: GTSNPN, SVGIG (reference sequence). This CDR3 reads CAWTRDNSNTGELFF. The CDR3 region has the DNA TGTGCCTGGACTCGAGATAACTCGAACACCGGGGAGCTGTTTTTT.

CDR3 sequence: CASSQSPGGAGSPLHF. The DNA for the CDR3 is TGTGCCAGCAGTCAATCACCAGGGGGCGCGGGTTCACCCCTCCACTTT. The chain joins TRBV6-2 or TRBV6-3 to TRBJ1-6, with 8 bases identical to TRBD1. This CDR3 contains 16 residues. Trimming removed 5 bases from V and 9 bases from J; junction bases left unmatched: 12. Looked up from germline, CDR1 is MNHEY and CDR2 is SVGEGT.

CDR3 amino acids: CASSLGLRLAGASTDTQYF. CDR3 nucleotide sequence: TGTGCCAGCAGTTTGGGGCTCCGACTGGCGGGGGCCTCCACAGATACGCAGTATTTT. The chain employs TRBV27 and TRBJ2-3, with D tentatively TRBD2 (7 bases). V lost 3 bases, J lost 2 bases, and 24 bases lay in between. Germline CDR1 MNHEY, CDR2 SMNVEV (reference sequence). The CDR3 is 19 residues long.

The rearrangement links TRBV18 to TRBJ1-1; no reliable D call. CDR1 is KGHSH and CDR2 is LQKENI in the germline V gene. The CDR3 extends over 15 amino acids. V lost 0 bases and J 5 bases, leaving 13 bases between the germline ends. CDR3 nucleotide sequence: TGTGCCAGCTCACCACCCACGGGTAGGGAGACTGAAGCTTTCTTT. This codes for CASSPPTGRETEAFF.

The chain has TRBV19 and TRBJ1-1; a weak D match, TRBD1 (6 bases). V lost 4 bases, J lost 3 bases, and 21 bases lay in between. Germline assignment: CDR1 LNHDA and CDR2 SQIVND (reference sequence). The CDR3 consists of 17 residues. The CDR3 loop reads CASSTKARGARDTEAFF. DNA of the CDR3: TGTGCCAGTAGTACCAAAGCCCGGGGGGCGCGGGACACTGAAGCTTTCTTT.

The chain links TRBV6-5 to TRBJ2-2; weak D call: TRBD2 (6 bases). This CDR3 is built from 15 residues. Looked up from germline, CDR1 is MNHEY and CDR2 is SVGAGI. Trimming stripped 5 bases from V and 2 bases from J, with 12 bases between. CDR3 sequence reads: CASSTGTYNTGELFF. As DNA, the CDR3 is TGTGCCAGCAGTACCGGGACTTACAACACCGGGGAGCTGTTTTTT.

V gene TRBV28 combines with J gene TRBJ2-5, with D possibly TRBD2 on 6 matching bases. The CDR3 loop spans 15 amino acids. The V and J ends lost 7 bases and 3 bases respectively, with 18 bases between them. CDR1 MDHEN and CDR2 SYDVKM come from the germline V gene. In DNA, the CDR3 is TGTGCCAGCACCGAAAGAGGAGGACTAAAAGAGACCCAGTACTTC. Protein: CASTERGGLKETQYF.

The rearrangement links TRBV28 to TRBJ1-5; D is perhaps TRBD1 (5 bases). The CDR3 contains 15 residues. Germline lookup yields CDR1 MDHEN and CDR2 SYDVKM. The V and J ends lost 6 bases and 5 bases respectively, with 17 bases between them. The CDR3, as DNA: TGTGCCAGCAGCGAACGGTCGGGGGTCCATCAGCCCCAGCATTTT. Translation: CASSERSGVHQPQHF.

This clone was detected only a few times. Other DNA sequences within the sample encode an identical CDR3. The CDR3 nucleotides read TGTGCCAGCTCACCGGGACAGGGGAATTCACCCCTCCACTTT. It is translated as CASSPGQGNSPLHF. The chain has TRBV18 and TRBJ1-6; 10 bases agree with TRBD1. The CDR3 sequence is 14 residues long. Germline CDR1 KGHSH, CDR2 LQKENI. V was clipped by 3 bases and J by 7 bases; unmatched bases: 0.

J is TRBJ1-5 and V is TRBV18, with 7 nucleotides matching TRBD1. Germline CDR1 and CDR2: KGHSH and LQKENI. J was trimmed by 3 bases and V by 3 bases; bases with no gene match: 8. CDR3 length: 16 residues. The CDR3, as DNA: TGTGCCAGCTCACCGGCCGGGACAGTCCCCAATCAGCCCCAGCATTTT. This gives the protein CASSPAGTVPNQPQHF. Supplemented by reference TRBV18 and TRBJ1-5, the full variable domain reads NAGVMQNPRHLVRRRGQEARLRCSPMKGHSHVYWYRQLPEEGLKFMVYLQKENIIDESGMPKERFSAEFPKEGPSILRIQQVVRGDSAAYFCASSPAGTVPNQPQHFGDGTRLSIL.

The genes are TRBV15 and TRBJ2-1, with TRBD1 as a possible D gene (5 bases). The germline V gene encodes CDR1 LNHNV and CDR2 YYDKDF (reference sequence). The CDR3 is 14 residues long. V lost 0 bases and J lost 7, with 10 bases in between. CDR3 loop: CATSRDPKGNEQFF. The CDR3 bases are TGTGCCACCAGCAGAGACCCCAAGGGGAATGAGCAGTTCTTC.

V is TRBV4-1 and J is TRBJ1-6, with 7 positions matching TRBD1. Germline loops: CDR1 MGHRA, CDR2 YSYEKL. The CDR3 has 17 amino acids. V was clipped by 3 bases and J by 7 bases; unmatched bases: 12. The CDR3 DNA is TGCGCCAGCAGCCAGGGACCCTTCGGGACAGTAAATTCACCCCTCCACTTT. This gives the protein CASSQGPFGTVNSPLHF.

This clone has just one count. The V call is TRBV3-1 (or the pseudogene TRBV3-2), the J call TRBJ2-7; 10 bases map to TRBD2. J was trimmed by 1 base and V by 2 bases; bases with no gene match: 11. The CDR3 sequence is 18 residues long. Germline CDR1 and CDR2: LGHDT and YNNKEL (reference sequence). The CDR3 here is CASSQLALLAGKSYEQYF. As DNA, the CDR3 is TGTGCCAGCAGCCAACTCGCCTTACTAGCGGGGAAGTCCTACGAGCAGTACTTC.